The 16 T cell receptor beta chains reported below all come from one sample, sequenced in a study of blood T cell repertoires in COVID-19. Profiled with immunoSEQ multiplex PCR; TCRdb holds only in-frame clones, not every one. The table has about 140,000 clones, roughly four fifths seen once. The source material was peripheral blood. Receptor source: an older woman with acute or convalescent COVID-19.

The genes are TRBV29-1 and TRBJ1-1; D may be TRBD1 (5 bases). The CDR3 is 14 amino acids. The ends were cut back, 5 bases at V and 1 base at J, with 14 bases in the middle. Germline values: CDR1 SQVTM, CDR2 ANQGSEA. Written as DNA, the CDR3 is TGCAGCGTTAAAACGGGACTTTCGAACACTGAAGCTTTCTTT. This encodes CSVKTGLSNTEAFF.

The V gene is TRBV7-8, the J gene TRBJ2-7, with 7 bases that match TRBD1. Per germline, CDR1 SGHVS and CDR2 FQNEAQ. The CDR3 extends over 15 amino acids. The ends lost 5 bases at V and 5 bases at J; junction bases unmatched: 12. The CDR3 loop reads CASSPVTGQDHEQYF. Here the CDR3 DNA reads TGTGCCAGCAGCCCGGTGACAGGGCAGGACCACGAGCAGTACTTC.

Written as DNA, the CDR3 is TGTGCCAGTAGTCTCCTAGCGGGAGTCTACGAGCAGTACTTC. Its protein is CASSLLAGVYEQYF. The rearrangement joins TRBV19 to TRBJ2-7; 10 nucleotides agree with TRBD2. V lost 5 bases to trimming and J lost 3 bases; unmatched junction nucleotides: 4. CDR1 LNHDA and CDR2 SQIVND come from the germline V gene (reference sequence). The CDR3 contains 14 residues.

The rearrangement uses TRBV24-1 and TRBJ2-1; 7 bases align to TRBD1. CDR1 is KGHDR and CDR2 is SFDVKD in the germline V gene. V lost 5 bases, J lost 4 bases, and 13 bases stayed unmatched. The CDR3 loop spans 17 amino acids. The CDR3 nucleotides are TGTGCCACCAGTGGCGGACCGATCGGGACAGATTACAATGAGCAGTTCTTC. Encoded protein: CATSGGPIGTDYNEQFF.

The gene calls are TRBV7-8 and TRBJ1-5, with D perhaps TRBD1 (5 bases). This CDR3 spans 15 amino acids. In germline, CDR1 is SGHVS, CDR2 FQNEAQ. V was trimmed by 5 bases and J by 2 bases, leaving 13 bases between them. CDR3 DNA: TGTGCCAGCAGCGCCAGGGATGAGGGCAATCAGCCCCAGCATTTT. Its protein is CASSARDEGNQPQHF.

The chain uses TRBV20-1 and TRBJ2-3; the D gene is possibly TRBD2 (6 bases). This CDR3 is built from 13 residues. The V and J ends lost 4 bases and 10 bases respectively, with 18 bases between them. Germline V gives CDR1 DFQATT, CDR2 SNEGSKA (reference sequence). CDR3: CSAIEGGPRAQYF. CDR3 nucleotides: TGCAGTGCTATTGAGGGAGGACCTCGAGCGCAGTATTTT.

The J gene is TRBJ1-1, the V gene TRBV6-2 or TRBV6-3; 9 bases match TRBD1. The germline gives CDR1 MNHEY, CDR2 SVGEGT. CDR3 length: 19 residues. Trimming cost V 0 bases and J 4 bases; bases outside gene matches: 15. CDR3 sequence reads: CASSYSQGAFYPPGTEAFF. For the CDR3, the DNA is TGTGCCAGCAGTTACTCACAGGGGGCATTTTACCCCCCGGGCACTGAAGCTTTCTTT.

The J gene is TRBJ2-7, the V gene TRBV5-1; D unclear. Germline CDR1 is SGHRS and CDR2 is YFSETQ. Trimming removed 5 bases from V and 0 bases from J, with 3 bases in between. The CDR3 totals 11 residues. The CDR3 reads CASRASYEQYF. The DNA of the CDR3 is TGCGCCAGCAGGGCCTCCTACGAGCAGTACTTC. The complete variable domain, with remaining parts taken from reference TRBV5-1 and TRBJ2-7, reads KAGVTQTPRYLIKTRGQQVTLSCSPISGHRSVSWYQQTPGQGLQFLFEYFSETQRNKGNFPGRFSGRQFSNSRSEMNVSTLELGDSALYLCASRASYEQYFGPGTRLTVT.

The genes are TRBV4-1 and TRBJ1-5; D gene ambiguous. The germline V gene has CDR1 MGHRA and CDR2 YSYEKL. This CDR3 has 16 residues. Trimming took off 4 bases at V and 4 bases at J, with 17 bases between the two ends. CDR3 nucleotide sequence: TGCGCCAGCAGCCTGCTGGACGGGAAAGGTAATCAGCCCCAGCATTTT. This translates into CASSLLDGKGNQPQHF.

The rearrangement joins TRBV29-1 to TRBJ1-3, with D hard to call. The CDR3 has 15 amino acids. CDR1 is SQVTM, CDR2 ANQGSEA, per germline. Trimming shortened V by 2 bases and J by 0 bases, and 11 bases separated the two germline ends. Written as DNA, the CDR3 is TGCAGCGTTGAAACGGCGAGGAGCTCTGGAAACACCATATATTTT. It codes for CSVETARSSGNTIYF.

The chain is built from TRBV27 and TRBJ1-3, with a weak D call TRBD1 (5 bases). V lost 5 bases and J lost 0, with 11 bases in between. Germline CDR1 reads MNHEY; CDR2 reads SMNVEV (reference sequence). CDR3 length: 15 amino acids. The CDR3 coding sequence is TGTGCCAGCAGTCCCGGACACCCCTCTGGAAACACCATATATTTT. Translated: CASSPGHPSGNTIYF.

The chain links TRBV5-1 to TRBJ2-7; D may be TRBD1 (5 bases). CDR3 length: 12 residues. V lost 5 bases to trimming and J lost 2 bases, with 8 bases between them. CDR1 and CDR2 (germline): SGHRS, YFSETQ. The CDR3 loop reads CASRQDTYEQYF. CDR3 in DNA: TGCGCCAGCAGACAGGACACCTACGAGCAGTACTTC.

This chain uses TRBV5-1 with TRBJ2-3, with 7 positions matching TRBD1. The CDR3 is 14 residues long. The V gene end was trimmed by 0 bases and the J gene end by 8 bases; junction bases not matched to a gene: 6. Germline loops: CDR1 SGHRS, CDR2 YFSETQ. CDR3 DNA sequence: TGCGCCAGCAGCTTGGGACAGGGACACCTTACGCAGTATTTT. This codes for CASSLGQGHLTQYF.

J is TRBJ1-5 and V is TRBV6-1, with TRBD1 matching over 7 bases. With V trimmed by 2 bases and J by 3 bases, 4 bases remained unmatched. The germline V gene encodes CDR1 MNHNS and CDR2 SASEGT. CDR3 length: 15 residues. The CDR3 DNA sequence: TGTGCCAGCAGTGAAATGGACAGGACCAATCAGCCCCAGCATTTT. Translating it yields CASSEMDRTNQPQHF.

The chain carries TRBV21-1 and TRBJ1-5; TRBD1 reflects the table's D call only, with no check against the DNA. TRBV21-1 is a pseudogene. This CDR3 is 14 amino acids long. The CDR3 loop is CASSHRDPNQPQHF. The CDR3 coding sequence is TGTGCCAGCAGTCACAGGGATCCCAATCAGCCCCAGCATTTT.

The chain links TRBV9 to TRBJ2-1; D perhaps matches TRBD1 (5 bases). This CDR3 is 16 amino acids long. Germline loops: CDR1 SGDLS, CDR2 YYNGEE. V was cut by 1 base and J by 2 bases, with 13 bases left in between. CDR3 amino acids: CASSVFGRATYNEQFF. CDR3 nucleotides: TGTGCCAGCAGCGTATTTGGCAGGGCCACCTACAATGAGCAGTTCTTC.